The 8 T cell receptor beta chains in this list originate from one sample, sequenced in a study of identical twins. TCRdb recomputed calls from the 5' RACE reads with MiXCR, one row per CDR3 protein. The sample records about 550,000 distinct CDR3 sequences, under 25% being singletons. These data were likewise used in another study, on yellow fever vaccine responses in identical twins.

Sequenced input: CD4+ T cells sorted from blood. These receptors originate from a woman younger than 35 in good health.

The chain recombines TRBV20-1 with TRBJ2-1, with D possibly matching TRBD2 (6 bases). The CDR3 has 15 residues. Germline loops: CDR1 DFQATT, CDR2 SNEGSKA (reference sequence). The CDR3 loop is CSAFMEGRLFSEQFF. The CDR3 bases are TGCAGCGCTTTTATGGAGGGAAGGCTTTTTAGTGAGCAGTTCTTC.

The chain carries TRBV12-3 or TRBV12-4 and TRBJ1-2; D is undetermined. V gave up 7 bases and J gave up 5 bases, with 14 bases separating them. The CDR3 is made up of 13 amino acids. CDR3: CASTQISSYGYTF. The CDR3 region has the DNA TGTGCCAGCACCCAGATTTCTTCATATGGCTACACCTTC.

The chain links TRBV5-1 to TRBJ1-2; the D is unclear. Germline CDR1 SGHRS, CDR2 YFSETQ. CDR3 length: 14 residues. Trimming left V 3 bases short and J 2 bases short, with 11 bases between. The CDR3 coding sequence is TGCGCCAGCAGCTGGACGGACGCAAACTATGGCTACACCTTC. Translating it yields CASSWTDANYGYTF.

The chain uses TRBV7-9 and TRBJ2-1; 7 bases align to TRBD2. CDR1 is SEHNR, CDR2 FQNEAQ, per germline (reference sequence). V dropped 4 bases and J dropped 4; count of bases not matched to a gene: 7. The CDR3 sequence is 15 residues long. In DNA, the CDR3 is TGTGCCAGCAGCTCGTTAGCGGGTCTATACAATGAGCAGTTCTTC. Residues: CASSSLAGLYNEQFF.

The genes are TRBV20-1 and TRBJ2-1; D is uncertain. Germline V CDR1 and CDR2: DFQATT, SNEGSKA (reference sequence). V lost 0 bases and J lost 14, with 17 bases in between. The CDR3 sequence is 13 residues long. The CDR3 sequence is CSARDRVSSSEFF. The CDR3 bases are TGCAGTGCTAGAGATCGGGTCTCCTCATCGGAGTTCTTC.

This chain connects TRBV15 to TRBJ2-2; 12 nucleotides align to TRBD2. Germline V CDR1 and CDR2: LNHNV, YYDKDF (reference sequence). CDR3 length equals 17 residues. The J segment lost 4 bases and the V segment lost 3 bases, leaving 6 bases of the junction unmatched. The CDR3 sequence is CATSRELAGGITGELFF. CDR3 bases: TGTGCCACCAGCAGGGAACTAGCGGGAGGTATCACCGGGGAGCTGTTTTTT.

V usage is TRBV9 and J usage is TRBJ1-3; D ambiguous. CDR1 is SGDLS and CDR2 is YYNGEE in the germline V gene. This CDR3 is 14 amino acids long. V was trimmed by 0 bases and J by 4 bases, leaving 8 bases between them. The CDR3 sequence: CASSVVDIGNTIYF. In nucleotides, the CDR3 is TGTGCCAGCAGCGTAGTCGATATCGGAAACACCATATATTTT.

The CDR3 DNA reads TGCAGTGCCCAAATTGGGACTAGCGGGAGGGCTAGGGAGACCCAGTACTTC. Encoded protein: CSAQIGTSGRARETQYF. The chain employs TRBV20-1 and TRBJ2-5, with TRBD2 identical over 16 bases. Germline trimming cut 6 bases from V and 5 bases from J; bases unmatched to any gene: 12. Germline CDR1 reads DFQATT; CDR2 reads SNEGSKA (reference sequence). CDR3 length equals 17 residues.